The source of this TCR beta chain is a study of T cells expressing NK-cell markers. At the level of the study: HCMV serostatus: most of the eight sequenced donors positive, one negative.

The V gene's germline CDR1 is LNHNV and CDR2 YYDKDF (reference sequence). CDR3 length: 15 residues. The TCR beta cDNA came from 5'RACE template switching with UMIs. TCRdb reprocessed the 5' RACE reads and stores each CDR3 protein as one record, lacking DNA. The sample table includes about 180,000 distinct CDR3 sequences. V usage is TRBV15 and J usage is TRBJ2-7; TCRdb outputs TRBD1, but without DNA this stays unchecked. This sequence was found in a man aged 18 to 69 in good health. Sequencing used blood T cells: a sorted CD56 or NKG2C T cell subset, CD4+ or CD8+ T cells, or bulk PBMC T cells (not recorded which). The CDR3 spells CATSSPGQANYEQYF.